This T cell receptor (beta chain) is drawn from a study of blood T cell repertoires in COVID-19. Across the study: COVID-19 samples from acute and convalescent phases originated in the United States, Italy and Spain. T cells, B-cell-depleted T cells, or PBMCs provided the cDNA or gDNA that served as material.

As originally analysed: Estimates of nucleated cell counts were drawn from the amplification of reference gene primers. Data came from immunoSEQ multiplex PCR; TCRdb stores just in-frame clones and leaves some out. Clone size and the V and J calls come from that table; the DNA yielded D and trimming. Of about 210,000 clones in the sample, 80% were seen once. Germline CDR1 is MNHNY and CDR2 is SVGAGI (reference sequence). Trimming left V 2 bases short and J 7 bases short, with 15 bases between. This CDR3 spans 14 amino acids. The gene calls are TRBV6-6 and TRBJ2-7, with D perhaps matching TRBD1 (5 bases). The sequencing sample was made of peripheral blood. This TCR derives from a woman in her seventies with acute or convalescent COVID-19. In DNA, the CDR3 is TGTGCCAGCAGTTACATGTCAAGGGGTGTGGAGCAGTACTTC. Translated: CASSYMSRGVEQYF.